Each of the 20 T cell receptor beta chains below was sequenced from the same sample in a study of graft-versus-host responses after intestinal transplantation (dated by TCRdb to the early 2020s). The receptor library was made with the immunoSEQ multiplex PCR assay. Here the immuneACCESS table is served through TCRdb, limited to in-frame sequences with V and J called. Missing clones are a known gap in these copies; in checked studies unresolved V genes cover under half, and the rest lacks a known reason. In this sample the table shows around 25,000 clones, around 94% of which occur a single time. 0.4% to 0.65% of the sample goes to the ten largest clones. The sequencing here drew on PBMCs, taken 156 days after intestinal transplant. The source of these receptors is a human patient who received an intestinal transplant, so some T cells may come from the graft donor.

The V and J genes are TRBV7-9 and TRBJ2-7, with D possibly being TRBD1 or TRBD2 (5 bases each). Germline V gives CDR1 SEHNR, CDR2 FQNEAQ (reference sequence). This CDR3 comprises 16 residues. V was clipped by 3 bases and J by 0 bases, with 15 bases between them. The CDR3 loop is CASSFWGTPSSYEQYF. In DNA, the CDR3 is TGTGCCAGCAGCTTTTGGGGGACGCCGTCCTCCTACGAGCAGTACTTC. Filled out from reference TRBV7-9 and TRBJ2-7, the complete variable domain reads DTGVSQNPRHKITKRGQNVTFRCDPISEHNRLYWYRQTLGQGPEFLTYFQNEAQLEKSRLLSDRFSAERPKGSFSTLEIQRTEQGDSAMYLCASSFWGTPSSYEQYFGPGTRLTVT.

The CDR3 here is CASSSGGLQPQHF. The CDR3 DNA is TGTGCCAGCAGTTCGGGGGGGTTGCAGCCCCAGCATTTT. The chain employs TRBV27 and TRBJ1-5; D may be TRBD1 (5 bases). Between the trimmed V and J ends, which lost 4 bases and 7 bases, there was a span of 11 bases. Per the germline V gene, CDR1 is MNHEY and CDR2 is SMNVEV (reference sequence). The CDR3 length is 13 residues.

The chain couples TRBV7-8 to TRBJ2-3, with 14 bases matching TRBD2. CDR1 is SGHVS, CDR2 FQNEAQ, per germline. The CDR3 is made up of 16 amino acids. J gave up 7 bases and V 3 bases, and 6 bases lay outside the gene matches. CDR3 sequence (DNA): TGTGCCAGCAGCTTCGGACTAGCGGGGGGCGGAAATACGCAGTATTTT. Translating gives CASSFGLAGGGNTQYF.

V gene TRBV12-2 combines with J gene TRBJ1-6. TRBV12-2 is termed a pseudogene. CDR3 length: 17 residues. CDR3 nucleotides: TGTGCAAGTCGCTTAGCGGGCTCTAGCTCCTATAATTCACCCCCCCACTTT. Protein product: CASRLAGSSSYNSPPHF.

This clone was detected once. As DNA, the CDR3 is TGCGCCAGCAGCCAAGGGAGGGACAGATCAGATACGCAGTATTTT. This codes for CASSQGRDRSDTQYF. V is TRBV4-1 and J is TRBJ2-3; possible D gene TRBD1, 7 bases. Germline assignment: CDR1 MGHRA and CDR2 YSYEKL. Between the trimmed V and J ends, which lost 1 base and 4 bases, there was a span of 12 bases. The CDR3 has 15 amino acids.

V and J are TRBV5-1 and TRBJ2-7, with D possibly matching TRBD1 (6 bases). Trimming removed 5 bases from V and 0 bases from J, with 18 bases in between. Germline V gives CDR1 SGHRS, CDR2 YFSETQ. The CDR3 contains 16 residues. The CDR3 nucleotides are TGCGCCAGCAGTGGGGGCCAGCGGACGACCTCCTACGAGCAGTACTTC. Translation: CASSGGQRTTSYEQYF.

Notes on this clone: A junction boundary mismatches the germline segment, possibly from a read error. Other DNA sequences in this specimen translate into the identical CDR3. This chain connects TRBV28 to TRBJ1-3, with D unclear. CDR3 length equals 16 residues. Germline values: CDR1 MDHEN, CDR2 SYDVKM. The CDR3 DNA follows: TGCGCCAGCAGTTTCCCGCAGCCTGACTCTGGAAACACCATATATTTT. It codes for CASSFPQPDSGNTIYF.

This sequence joins TRBV19 and TRBJ2-1; no definite D call. The CDR3 extends over 15 amino acids. Per the germline V gene, CDR1 is LNHDA and CDR2 is SQIVND (reference sequence). The V and J ends lost 10 bases and 6 bases respectively, with 22 bases between them. CDR3 nucleotide sequence: TGTGCCACCTCGTTCGGCAGTGGGTTGTTCAATGAGCAGTTCTTC. Translating gives CATSFGSGLFNEQFF.

V usage is TRBV19 and J usage is TRBJ1-1; D is unresolved. V was cut by 3 bases and J by 10 bases, with 12 bases left in between. The length of the CDR3 is 12 residues. CDR1 and CDR2 from the germline V gene are LNHDA and SQIVND (reference sequence). This chain's CDR3 is CASSMGIGLAFF. In nucleotides, the CDR3 is TGTGCCAGTAGTATGGGGATCGGACTAGCTTTCTTT. Full variable domain (remainder filled in from reference TRBV19 and TRBJ1-1): DGGITQSPKYLFRKEGQNVTLSCEQNLNHDAMYWYRQDPGQGLRLIYYSQIVNDFQKGDIAEGYSVSREKKESFPLTVTSAQKNPTAFYLCASSMGIGLAFFGQGTRLTVV.

The rearrangement links TRBV25-1 to TRBJ1-2; 8 nucleotides agree with TRBD1. Germline V gene lookup returns CDR1 MGHDK and CDR2 SYGVNS. V was clipped by 3 bases and J by 7 bases; unmatched bases: 4. This CDR3 comprises 13 residues. The CDR3 protein is CASSDQGAIGYTF. In nucleotides, the CDR3 is TGTGCCAGCAGTGATCAGGGGGCAATTGGCTACACCTTC.

This clone appeared once. This chain connects TRBV2 to TRBJ2-3; D is undetermined. V lost 1 base and J lost 7, with 6 bases in between. The CDR3 consists of 12 residues. Germline assignment: CDR1 SNHLY and CDR2 FYNNEI. The CDR3 here is CASSEGPNTQYF. In DNA form, the CDR3 reads TGTGCCAGCAGTGAAGGGCCGAATACGCAGTATTTT.

Regarding this clone: The same CDR3 also results from other DNA sequences found in this sample. Written as DNA, the CDR3 is TGTGCCAGTAGTATCCGGAGCTATGGCTACACCTTC. Encoded protein: CASSIRSYGYTF. This chain connects TRBV19 to TRBJ1-2; D not certain. The CDR3 has 12 amino acids. CDR1 is LNHDA, CDR2 SQIVND, per germline (reference sequence). V lost 3 bases and J 4 bases, leaving 6 bases between the germline ends.

This clone was observed a handful of times. One junction end disagrees with the germline gene, perhaps due to a read error. The rearrangement uses TRBV27 and TRBJ2-1; 8 bases line up with TRBD2. Germline V gives CDR1 MNHEY, CDR2 SMNVEV (reference sequence). The CDR3 contains 16 residues. The CDR3 here is CPRGGGGLGLYNEQFF. CDR3 in DNA: TGCCCACGGGGAGGGGGGGGACTAGGCCTCTACAATGAGCAGTTCTTC.

The chain joins TRBV10-3 to TRBJ2-5; D ambiguous. The CDR3 is 13 residues long. Germline V lookup: CDR1 ENHRY, CDR2 SYGVKD. V gave up 6 bases and J gave up 0 bases, with 8 bases separating them. The CDR3 DNA reads TGTGCCATCAGGAATACAGACCAAGAGACCCAGTACTTC. Amino acids: CAIRNTDQETQYF.

The chain joins TRBV2 to TRBJ2-2, with D possibly being TRBD2 (5 bases). Germline values: CDR1 SNHLY, CDR2 FYNNEI. V gave up 6 bases and J gave up 5 bases, with 10 bases separating them. The CDR3 totals 13 residues. CDR3 loop: CASSIRRTGELFF. As DNA, the CDR3 is TGTGCCAGCAGCATAAGGAGGACCGGGGAGCTGTTTTTT.

In this sample, this clone turned up once. The chain recombines TRBV30 with TRBJ2-7, with 9 bases aligning to TRBD2. Per germline, CDR1 GTSNPN and CDR2 SVGIG (reference sequence). The trim removed 0 bases at V and 2 bases at J, leaving 2 bases unmatched. The CDR3 spans 14 residues. In DNA, the CDR3 is TGTGCCTGGAGTGTGGCTAGCGGGACCTACGAGCAGTACTTC. Residues: CAWSVASGTYEQYF. Supplemented by reference TRBV30 and TRBJ2-7, the full variable domain reads SQTIHQWPATLVQPVGSPLSLECTVEGTSNPNLYWYRQAAGRGLQLLFYSVGIGQISSEVPQNLSASRPQDRQFILSSKKLLLSDSGFYLCAWSVASGTYEQYFGPGTRLTVT.

This clone was picked up one time. One junction end does not reproduce the germline sequence, and a read error may be involved. The CDR3 region is CASSEDYLATGAKNIQYF. The CDR3 nucleotides read TGTGCCAGCAGCGAAGATTACCTAGCGACTGGGGCCAAAAACATTCAGTACTTC. The J gene is TRBJ2-4, the V gene TRBV2; TRBD2 is a possible D gene (6 bases). The germline V gene has CDR1 SNHLY and CDR2 FYNNEI. The CDR3 sequence is 18 residues long. Combining the CDR3 with reference TRBV2 and TRBJ2-4 gives the whole variable domain EPEVTQTPSHQVTQMGQEVILRCVPISNHLYFYWYRQILGQKVEFLVSFYNNEISEKSEIFDDQFSVERPDGSNFTLKIRSTKLEDSAMYFCASSEDYLATGAKNIQYFGAGTRLSVL.

The chain joins TRBV11-3 to TRBJ2-1; 9 bases align to TRBD2. The germline CDR1 and CDR2 sequences are SGHNT and YENEEA. The CDR3 is made up of 15 amino acids. Trimming cost V 5 bases and J 7 bases; bases outside gene matches: 9. The CDR3 coding sequence is TGTGCCAGCAGCCCCCGGACTAGCGAGAGAAATGAGCAGTTCTTC. Translating it yields CASSPRTSERNEQFF. The complete variable domain, with remaining parts taken from reference TRBV11-3 and TRBJ2-1, reads EAGVVQSPRYKIIEKKQPVAFWCNPISGHNTLYWYLQNLGQGPELLIRYENEEAVDDSQLPKDRFSAERLKGVDSTLKIQPAELGDSAVYLCASSPRTSERNEQFFGPGTRLTVL.

The chain links TRBV5-1 to TRBJ2-5; no firm D call. CDR3 length equals 15 residues. Germline V gene sequence: CDR1 SGHRS, CDR2 YFSETQ. V was trimmed by 4 bases and J by 3 bases, leaving 16 bases between them. In DNA, the CDR3 is TGCGCCAGCAGCCCAGGTACAGTCTCAAAAGAGACCCAGTACTTC. Translating it yields CASSPGTVSKETQYF.

V gene TRBV5-1 combines with J gene TRBJ2-7; D possibly uses TRBD1 or TRBD2 (5 bases each). CDR3 length equals 15 residues. Germline V CDR1 and CDR2: SGHRS, YFSETQ. Trimming stripped 1 base from V and 0 bases from J, with 11 bases between. The CDR3 is CASSLSGPRSYEQYF. The CDR3 DNA sequence: TGCGCCAGCAGCTTGTCGGGACCGCGCTCCTACGAGCAGTACTTC.